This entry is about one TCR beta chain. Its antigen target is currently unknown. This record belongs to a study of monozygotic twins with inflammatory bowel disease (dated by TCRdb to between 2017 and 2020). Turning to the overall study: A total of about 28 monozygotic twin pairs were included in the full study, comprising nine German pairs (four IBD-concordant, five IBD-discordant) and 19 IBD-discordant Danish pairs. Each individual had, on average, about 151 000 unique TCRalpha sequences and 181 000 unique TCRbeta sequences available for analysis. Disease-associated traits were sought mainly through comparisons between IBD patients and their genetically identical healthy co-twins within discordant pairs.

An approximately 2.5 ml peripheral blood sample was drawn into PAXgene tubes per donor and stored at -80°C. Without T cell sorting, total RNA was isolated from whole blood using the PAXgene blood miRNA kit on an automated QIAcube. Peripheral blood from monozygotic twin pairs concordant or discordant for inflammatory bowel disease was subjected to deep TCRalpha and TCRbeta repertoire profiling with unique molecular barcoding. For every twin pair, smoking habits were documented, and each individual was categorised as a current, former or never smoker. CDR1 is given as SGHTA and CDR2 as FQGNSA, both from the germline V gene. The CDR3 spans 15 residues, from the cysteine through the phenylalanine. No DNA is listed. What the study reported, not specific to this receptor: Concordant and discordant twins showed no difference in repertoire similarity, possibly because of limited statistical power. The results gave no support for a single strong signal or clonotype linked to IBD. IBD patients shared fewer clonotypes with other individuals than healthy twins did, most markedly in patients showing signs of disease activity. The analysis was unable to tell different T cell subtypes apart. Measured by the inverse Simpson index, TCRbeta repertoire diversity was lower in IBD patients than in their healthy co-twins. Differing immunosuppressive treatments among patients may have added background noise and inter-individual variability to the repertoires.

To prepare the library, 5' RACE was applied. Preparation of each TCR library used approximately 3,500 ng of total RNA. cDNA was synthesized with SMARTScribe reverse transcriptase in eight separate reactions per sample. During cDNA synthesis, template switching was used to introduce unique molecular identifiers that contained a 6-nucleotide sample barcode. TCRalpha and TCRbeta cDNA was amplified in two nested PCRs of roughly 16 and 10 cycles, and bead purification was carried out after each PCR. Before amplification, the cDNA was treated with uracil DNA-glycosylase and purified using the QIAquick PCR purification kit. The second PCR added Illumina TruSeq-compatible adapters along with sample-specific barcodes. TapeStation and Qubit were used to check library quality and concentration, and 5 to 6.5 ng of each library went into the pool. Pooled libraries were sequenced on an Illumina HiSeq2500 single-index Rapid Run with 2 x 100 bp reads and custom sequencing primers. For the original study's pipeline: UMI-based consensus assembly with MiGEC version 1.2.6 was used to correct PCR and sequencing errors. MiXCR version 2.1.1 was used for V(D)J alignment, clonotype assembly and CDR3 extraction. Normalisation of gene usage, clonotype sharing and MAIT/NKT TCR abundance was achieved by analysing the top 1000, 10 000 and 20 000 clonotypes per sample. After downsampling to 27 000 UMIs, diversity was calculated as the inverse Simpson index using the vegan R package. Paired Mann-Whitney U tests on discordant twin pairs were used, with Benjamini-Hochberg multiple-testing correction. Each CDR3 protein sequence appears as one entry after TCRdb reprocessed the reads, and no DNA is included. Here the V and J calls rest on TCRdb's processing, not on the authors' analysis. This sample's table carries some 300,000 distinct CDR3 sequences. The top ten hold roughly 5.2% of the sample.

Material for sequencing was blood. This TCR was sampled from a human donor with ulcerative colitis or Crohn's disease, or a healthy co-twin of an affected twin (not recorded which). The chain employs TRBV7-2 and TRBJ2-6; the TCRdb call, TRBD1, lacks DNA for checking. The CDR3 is CASRTGGVGANVLTF.